Following are 29 T cell receptor beta chains from one sample sequenced in a study of blood T cell repertoires in COVID-19. Using immunoSEQ multiplex PCR, the repertoire was profiled, and TCRdb retains in-frame clones only, with some absent. The sample holds nearly 40,000 clones, 80% seen once. The sequenced sample was peripheral blood. The source of these receptors is an elderly man with active or convalescent COVID-19.

This clone was seen just once. The gene calls are TRBV18 and TRBJ2-2, with 7 nucleotides matching TRBD1. Germline-derived CDR1 and CDR2 are KGHSH and LQKENI. CDR3 size: 15 residues. Trimming cost V 1 base and J 5 bases; bases outside gene matches: 4. CDR3 region: CASSPQGAETGELFF. CDR3 in DNA: TGTGCCAGCTCACCACAGGGGGCAGAGACCGGGGAGCTGTTTTTT.

In this sample, this clone turned up once. The chain links TRBV7-2 to TRBJ2-7, with 11 positions matching TRBD1. CDR1 and CDR2 (germline): SGHTA, FQGNSA. V was clipped by 1 base and J by 7 bases; unmatched bases: 6. This CDR3 has 15 residues. CDR3 nucleotides: TGTGCCAGCAGCTTAGTGGGGACAGGGGGTGGAGAGCAGTACTTC. It specifies CASSLVGTGGGEQYF.

This rearrangement joins TRBV4-1 to TRBJ2-7; D might be TRBD2 (6 bases). There are 15 residues in the CDR3. The V and J ends lost 0 bases and 0 bases respectively, with 9 bases between them. Germline V CDR1 and CDR2: MGHRA, YSYEKL. CDR3 nucleotide sequence: TGCGCCAGCAGCCAAGATGGGAGGAGCTCCTACGAGCAGTACTTC. The encoded protein is CASSQDGRSSYEQYF.

This clone was seen only once. The gene calls are TRBV24-1 and TRBJ1-5; possible D gene TRBD1, 5 bases. The CDR3 loop spans 14 amino acids. Trimming pared 5 bases from V and 7 bases from J, leaving 14 bases between. Germline V gene sequence: CDR1 KGHDR, CDR2 SFDVKD. CDR3 nucleotides: TGTGCCACCAGTGGATCGGGGGAATACCAGCCCCAGCATTTT. Its translation: CATSGSGEYQPQHF.

V and J are TRBV7-2 and TRBJ2-1, with TRBD1 matching 11 bases. The V and J ends lost 1 base and 7 bases, in that order; junction bases with no gene match: 9. CDR1 and CDR2 (germline): SGHTA, FQGNSA. The CDR3 length is 17 residues. CDR3 DNA sequence: TGTGCCAGCAGCTTAGATCCGGACAGGGGGCGCCTTAATGAGCAGTTCTTC. It specifies CASSLDPDRGRLNEQFF.

J is TRBJ2-7 and V is TRBV6-2 or TRBV6-3; the D is unclear. V was shortened by 2 bases and J by 12 bases, with 11 bases between the two germline ends. Germline V gene sequence: CDR1 MNHEY, CDR2 SVGEGT. CDR3 length: 11 residues. CDR3 protein: CASSYDTAPYF. CDR3 DNA: TGTGCCAGCAGTTACGATACAGCTCCGTACTTC.

The chain carries TRBV7-9 and TRBJ2-7; D gene unclear. The germline gives CDR1 SEHNR, CDR2 FQNEAQ (reference sequence). V shed 0 bases and J shed 4 bases, with 13 bases lying between them. This CDR3 has 15 amino acids. CDR3 DNA: TGTGCCAGCAGCTTAGCGTCCGCCATCCGGTACGAGCAGTACTTC. Protein product: CASSLASAIRYEQYF.

V usage is TRBV5-1 and J usage is TRBJ1-1; D ambiguous. The CDR3 extends over 13 amino acids. The V end lost 1 base, the J end lost 3 bases, and 7 bases lay between the germline ends. Germline CDR1 SGHRS, CDR2 YFSETQ. The CDR3, as DNA: TGCGCCAGCAGCTTGAAAGAGGACACTGAAGCTTTCTTT. Translation gives CASSLKEDTEAFF.

This clone was recorded a few times. V and J are TRBV7-2 and TRBJ2-3; 9 positions agree with TRBD2. This CDR3 is built from 16 residues. Trimming took 6 bases from V and 0 from J; bases not matched to a gene: 7. Germline V gene sequence: CDR1 SGHTA, CDR2 FQGNSA. CDR3 in DNA: TGTGCCAGCAGGCCACCGGGACTAGCTAGCACAGATACGCAGTATTTT. As protein: CASRPPGLASTDTQYF.

The V and J genes are TRBV4-2 and TRBJ2-1; D may be TRBD2 (6 bases). Deletions cut 4 bases from V and 7 bases from J, with 11 bases between. In germline, CDR1 is LGHNA, CDR2 YNFKEQ. This CDR3 comprises 13 residues. The CDR3 reads CASSRLSGNEQFF. The CDR3 DNA reads as TGTGCCAGCAGCCGGTTAAGCGGGAATGAGCAGTTCTTC.

The chain couples TRBV11-2 to TRBJ2-7, with 8 bases lining up with TRBD1. This CDR3 has 16 amino acids. After removal of 5 bases from V and 0 bases from J, the junction contained 9 bases not matched to a gene. CDR1 is SGHAT, CDR2 FQNNGV, per germline. DNA of the CDR3: TGTGCCAGCAGCCACTGGGGACAGGCGATCTCCTACGAGCAGTACTTC. Translated, it gives CASSHWGQAISYEQYF.

V and J are TRBV7-6 and TRBJ2-7; TRBD1 aligns across 10 bases. Unmatched junction bases numbered 5, after V lost 5 bases and J lost 1 base. CDR3 length: 15 residues. Germline CDR1 reads SGHVS; CDR2 reads FNYEAQ. The CDR3 spells CASSPTGGESYEQYF. Here the CDR3 DNA reads TGTGCCAGCAGCCCGACAGGGGGCGAATCCTACGAGCAGTACTTC.

Written as DNA, the CDR3 is TGTGCCGTCGGCAGGGAGGTCAATCAGCCCCAGCATTTT. Encoded protein: CAVGREVNQPQHF. The chain has TRBV6-5 and TRBJ1-5, with D possibly being TRBD1 (5 bases). This CDR3 has 13 residues. The germline CDR1 and CDR2 sequences are MNHEY and SVGAGI. V was cut by 11 bases and J by 3 bases, with 14 bases left in between.

The sample holds a few counts of this clone. The chain couples TRBV2 to TRBJ1-4, with 9 bases aligning to TRBD1. The ends lost 0 bases at V and 8 bases at J; junction bases unmatched: 4. Germline V gene sequence: CDR1 SNHLY, CDR2 FYNNEI. The CDR3 totals 15 residues. In DNA form, the CDR3 reads TGTGCCAGCAGTGAAGCGGGACAGGGTAGGGAAAAACTGTTTTTT. This encodes CASSEAGQGREKLFF.

V gene TRBV7-9 combines with J gene TRBJ1-1, with D perhaps matching TRBD1 (6 bases). The CDR3 consists of 16 residues. CDR1 is SEHNR, CDR2 FQNEAQ, per germline (reference sequence). Trimming removed 1 base at V and 4 bases at J, with 16 bases between. The CDR3 DNA sequence: TGTGCCAGCAGCTTAGGGGCACAGGGTTGGGGCACTGAAGCTTTCTTT. It specifies CASSLGAQGWGTEAFF.

The V gene is TRBV25-1, the J gene TRBJ2-4, with D possibly TRBD1 on 6 matching bases. The CDR3 contains 14 residues. V lost 1 base, J lost 4 bases, and 8 bases lay in between. Germline V gives CDR1 MGHDK, CDR2 SYGVNS. This CDR3 reads CASSEWQGKNIQYF. The DNA for the CDR3 is TGTGCCAGCAGTGAATGGCAGGGGAAAAACATTCAGTACTTC.

The chain carries TRBV7-2 and TRBJ2-5; TRBD2 matches 14 bases. After removal of 6 bases from V and 0 bases from J, the junction contained 9 bases not matched to a gene. The CDR3 is 18 residues long. Germline CDR1 SGHTA, CDR2 FQGNSA. CDR3 sequence reads: CASSSGLAGGPYQETQYF. Here the CDR3 DNA reads TGTGCCAGCAGTTCTGGACTAGCGGGGGGCCCGTACCAAGAGACCCAGTACTTC.

V usage is TRBV14 and J usage is TRBJ2-3, with D perhaps matching TRBD2 (5 bases). The CDR3 consists of 14 residues. In germline, CDR1 is SGHDN, CDR2 FVKESK. Trimming cost V 3 bases and J 4 bases, with 11 bases left between them. CDR3 nucleotides: TGTGCCAGCAGCCAGATTAGCGTGTCAGATACGCAGTATTTT. Translating it yields CASSQISVSDTQYF. Drawing the rest from reference TRBV14 and TRBJ2-3, the complete variable domain is EAGVTQFPSHSVIEKGQTVTLRCDPISGHDNLYWYRRVMGKEIKFLLHFVKESKQDESGMPNNRFLAERTGGTYSTLKVQPAELEDSGVYFCASSQISVSDTQYFGPGTRLTVL.

The sample holds a few counts of this clone. The gene calls are TRBV10-3 and TRBJ1-1; the match to TRBD1 covers 9 bases. The germline V gene encodes CDR1 ENHRY and CDR2 SYGVKD. The CDR3 is made up of 14 amino acids. V lost 7 bases, J lost 1 base, and 4 bases stayed unmatched. CDR3 sequence reads: CAITRTGANTEAFF. CDR3 DNA: TGTGCCATCACGAGGACAGGGGCGAACACTGAAGCTTTCTTT.

As to this clone: Other DNA sequences in this sample translate to the same CDR3. The V gene is TRBV6-1, the J gene TRBJ2-1, with 8 bases lining up with TRBD2. The V segment lost 1 base and the J segment 8 bases; nucleotides outside the gene matches: 10. The CDR3 totals 16 residues. In germline, CDR1 is MNHNS, CDR2 SASEGT. The CDR3 nucleotides read TGTGCCAGCAGTGAAGTTCCGGGAGGGTCCGGAGATGAGCAGTTCTTC. It specifies CASSEVPGGSGDEQFF.

CDR3 sequence: CASSLRGGTMNTEAFF. CDR3 sequence (DNA): TGTGCCAGCAGTTTAAGAGGAGGGACGATGAACACTGAAGCTTTCTTT. The chain carries TRBV27 and TRBJ1-1; TRBD1 might be the D (5 bases). The CDR3 contains 16 residues. V dropped 2 bases and J dropped 0 bases, with 13 bases sitting between them. The germline CDR1 and CDR2 sequences are MNHEY and SMNVEV (reference sequence).

This chain's CDR3 is CASSLADYEQYF. CDR3 sequence (DNA): TGTGCCAGCAGCTTGGCAGATTACGAGCAGTACTTC. The V and J genes are TRBV5-5 and TRBJ2-7, with D unresolved. The CDR3 runs 12 residues. Per germline, CDR1 SGHKS and CDR2 YYEKEE (reference sequence). V was cut by 0 bases and J by 4 bases, with 5 bases left in between. Filled out from reference TRBV5-5 and TRBJ2-7, the complete variable domain reads DAGVTQSPTHLIKTRGQQVTLRCSPISGHKSVSWYQQVLGQGPQFIFQYYEKEERGRGNFPDRFSARQFPNYSSELNVNALLLGDSALYLCASSLADYEQYFGPGTRLTVT.

This chain uses TRBV27 with TRBJ2-5, with TRBD1 as a possible D gene (5 bases). Trimming left V 8 bases short and J 5 bases short, with 24 bases between. CDR1 is MNHEY and CDR2 is SMNVEV in the germline V gene (reference sequence). This CDR3 has 16 residues. The CDR3: CASHPLDTPQWETQYF. The CDR3 nucleotides read TGTGCCAGCCATCCTCTGGACACACCCCAATGGGAGACCCAGTACTTC.

The V gene is TRBV29-1, the J gene TRBJ1-5; D is unresolved. Trimming cost V 4 bases and J 3 bases, with 7 bases left between them. CDR1 SQVTM and CDR2 ANQGSEA come from the germline V gene. This CDR3 region has 12 residues. The CDR3 reads CSVGEYNQPQHF. DNA of the CDR3: TGCAGCGTTGGGGAGTACAATCAGCCCCAGCATTTT.

This clone was seen a handful of times. The genes are TRBV6-2 or TRBV6-3 and TRBJ2-5; D possibly corresponds to TRBD2 (6 bases). Germline V gives CDR1 MNHEY, CDR2 SVGEGT. Trimming shortened V by 2 bases and J by 4 bases, and 20 bases separated the two germline ends. CDR3 length: 17 amino acids. The CDR3 reads CASSYPPQGGGGETQYF. The CDR3 bases are TGTGCCAGCAGTTACCCCCCCCAGGGAGGTGGCGGAGAGACCCAGTACTTC.

This clone came up a few times. This chain uses TRBV6-2 or TRBV6-3 with TRBJ1-5; D is perhaps TRBD1 (5 bases). The CDR3 contains 17 residues. From germline, CDR1 is MNHEY and CDR2 SVGEGT. Trimming cost V 2 bases and J 6 bases, with 20 bases left between them. The DNA of the CDR3 is TGTGCCAGCAGTTACGTTCTTCAGGGCGCGCTTGGTCAGCCCCAGCATTTT. Protein: CASSYVLQGALGQPQHF.

This clone appeared a single time. The rearrangement uses TRBV4-1 and TRBJ1-1; unclear D gene. This CDR3 has 11 amino acids. V was shortened by 6 bases and J by 4 bases, with 6 bases between the two germline ends. Germline loops: CDR1 MGHRA, CDR2 YSYEKL. The CDR3 nucleotides are TGCGCCAGCAGAGAGGGCACTGAAGCTTTCTTT. The encoded protein is CASREGTEAFF.

The chain links TRBV3-1 (or the pseudogene TRBV3-2) to TRBJ1-2, with TRBD1 identical over 12 bases. The CDR3 has 17 amino acids. Germline values: CDR1 LGHDT, CDR2 YNNKEL (reference sequence). J was trimmed by 4 bases and V by 1 base; bases with no gene match: 7. CDR3 loop: CASSQAGTGGAGYGYTF. CDR3 nucleotide sequence: TGTGCCAGCAGCCAAGCCGGGACAGGGGGCGCGGGCTATGGCTACACCTTC.

V usage is TRBV28 and J usage is TRBJ2-5; 8 bases line up with TRBD2. The germline V gene encodes CDR1 MDHEN and CDR2 SYDVKM. CDR3 length: 15 residues. V shed 6 bases and J 2 bases; nucleotides not matched to a gene: 8. Here the CDR3 DNA reads TGTGCCAGCAGCCAAAGACTAGCGAGACAAGAGACCCAGTACTTC. Encoded protein: CASSQRLARQETQYF.